Shown below are 21 T cell receptor beta chains from a single sample sequenced in a study of T cell responses to AZD1222 COVID-19 vaccine. The table came from immunoSEQ multiplex PCR; TCRdb's copy has only in-frame clones and leaves some out. This table has 70,000 to 75,000 clones, about 90% appearing once. Sequenced here: peripheral blood, sampled 28 days after the second AZD1222 dose. These receptor sequences come from an adult who received the AZD1222 COVID-19 vaccine.

V usage is TRBV27 and J usage is TRBJ2-2; D call uncertain. This CDR3 is 14 amino acids long. Germline V gene data show CDR1 as MNHEY and CDR2 as SMNVEV (reference sequence). Deletions cut 2 bases from V and 6 bases from J, with 10 bases between. This CDR3 reads CASSLEGLAGELFF. CDR3 sequence (DNA): TGTGCCAGCAGTTTAGAAGGGTTGGCCGGGGAGCTGTTTTTT.

J is TRBJ2-7 and V is TRBV3-1 (or the pseudogene TRBV3-2); weak D call: TRBD1 (6 bases). This CDR3 has 19 amino acids. Per the germline V gene, CDR1 is LGHDT and CDR2 is YNNKEL (reference sequence). V shed 0 bases and J shed 3 bases, with 24 bases lying between them. The CDR3 reads CASSQDIPTGLGRDYEQYF. The CDR3 DNA reads as TGTGCCAGCAGCCAAGATATACCCACAGGGCTGGGCCGGGACTACGAGCAGTACTTC.

V and J are TRBV3-1 (or the pseudogene TRBV3-2) and TRBJ1-1, with a tentative D call TRBD1 (6 bases). Germline V gives CDR1 LGHDT, CDR2 YNNKEL (reference sequence). V shed 7 bases and J shed 3 bases, with 18 bases lying between them. The CDR3 consists of 15 residues. The CDR3 DNA reads as TGTGCCAGCACCCATAGGGACAACCGGCACACTGAAGCTTTCTTT. Protein product: CASTHRDNRHTEAFF.

This chain connects TRBV27 to TRBJ2-5; D gene unclear. This CDR3 is built from 14 residues. Germline CDR1 and CDR2: MNHEY and SMNVEV (reference sequence). V was clipped by 6 bases and J by 3 bases, with 14 bases between them. CDR3 DNA: TGTGCCAGCAGGACCGGATCGGGTAAAGAGACCCAGTACTTC. This codes for CASRTGSGKETQYF.

The chain carries TRBV13 and TRBJ1-1; the match to TRBD1 covers 11 bases. Germline CDR1 and CDR2: PRHDT and FYEKMQ (reference sequence). The trim removed 5 bases at V and 5 bases at J, leaving 13 bases unmatched. CDR3 length: 17 residues. The CDR3 DNA sequence: TGTGCCAGCAGCATATATAGGGGGACAGGGGGTTTGACTGAAGCTTTCTTT. Amino acid sequence: CASSIYRGTGGLTEAFF.

The V and J genes are TRBV7-3 and TRBJ2-1; perhaps D is TRBD1 or TRBD2 (5 bases each). The V end lost 5 bases, the J end lost 5 bases, and 16 bases lay between the germline ends. Germline values: CDR1 SGHTA, CDR2 FQGTGA. The CDR3 has 15 residues. CDR3 DNA sequence: TGTGCCAGCAGCGCCCGCACGGGACCAGACAATGAGCAGTTCTTC. Encoded protein: CASSARTGPDNEQFF.

The chain couples TRBV19 to TRBJ1-2; D is unclear. V lost 7 bases and J 4 bases, leaving 13 bases between the germline ends. Per the germline V gene, CDR1 is LNHDA and CDR2 is SQIVND (reference sequence). This CDR3 region has 13 residues. The CDR3 DNA sequence: TGTGCCAGTACCCACCCGAAGGGCTATGGCTACACCTTC. As protein: CASTHPKGYGYTF.

The chain uses TRBV7-6 and TRBJ2-2; unclear D gene. The CDR3 sequence is 14 residues long. CDR1 and CDR2 (germline): SGHVS, FNYEAQ. V was cut by 2 bases and J by 2 bases, with 6 bases left in between. The CDR3 here is CASSLLGNTGELFF. CDR3 nucleotides: TGTGCCAGCAGCTTACTCGGTAACACCGGGGAGCTGTTTTTT.

The chain combines TRBV19 with TRBJ1-2, with TRBD1 as a possible D gene (6 bases). Germline V lookup: CDR1 LNHDA, CDR2 SQIVND (reference sequence). Trimming pared 6 bases from V and 5 bases from J, leaving 13 bases between. The CDR3 contains 13 residues. The CDR3 is CASSAGQFYGYTF. The CDR3 DNA reads TGTGCCAGTAGCGCCGGACAGTTTTATGGCTACACCTTC.

The chain carries TRBV10-3 and TRBJ2-2; no firm D call. V was trimmed by 3 bases and J by 2 bases, leaving 7 bases between them. Germline-derived CDR1 and CDR2 are ENHRY and SYGVKD. CDR3 length: 14 residues. DNA of the CDR3: TGTGCCATCAGTGAACGACACAACACCGGGGAGCTGTTTTTT. This codes for CAISERHNTGELFF.

The V gene is TRBV11-3, the J gene TRBJ1-1; D is ambiguous. Trimming stripped 1 base from V and 3 bases from J, with 3 bases between. This CDR3 is 12 amino acids long. Germline CDR1 and CDR2: SGHNT and YENEEA. CDR3 nucleotide sequence: TGTGCCAGCAGCTTAGGGGACACTGAAGCTTTCTTT. The encoded protein is CASSLGDTEAFF.

CDR3 in DNA: TGTGCCAGCAGTGATGAGGGATCGGGCACCGGGGAGCTGTTTTTT. Its translation is CASSDEGSGTGELFF. The chain combines TRBV2 with TRBJ2-2; D possibly corresponds to TRBD2 (5 bases). CDR1 and CDR2 (germline): SNHLY, FYNNEI. The CDR3 loop spans 15 amino acids. Trimming left V 3 bases short and J 4 bases short, with 12 bases between.

This clone was recorded only once. The V and J genes are TRBV5-1 and TRBJ2-1, with D hard to call. The CDR3 totals 15 residues. V was clipped by 0 bases and J by 2 bases, with 9 bases between them. The germline CDR1 and CDR2 sequences are SGHRS and YFSETQ. The CDR3 reads CASSLEANPYNEQFF. CDR3 nucleotide sequence: TGCGCCAGCAGCTTGGAAGCTAACCCCTACAATGAGCAGTTCTTC.

The chain couples TRBV18 to TRBJ1-2; D uncertain. CDR1 KGHSH and CDR2 LQKENI come from the germline V gene. V lost 2 bases and J lost 5, with 12 bases in between. The CDR3 contains 14 residues. The CDR3 here is CASSPVGRNYGYTF. The CDR3 DNA follows: TGTGCCAGCTCACCAGTCGGCCGGAATTATGGCTACACCTTC.

This clone has only one observation. The gene calls are TRBV18 and TRBJ1-2, with a tentative D call TRBD1 (5 bases). With 6 bases removed from V and 4 bases from J, the gap between germline ends came to 18 bases. Germline CDR1 reads KGHSH; CDR2 reads LQKENI. The CDR3 has 15 residues. The CDR3 sequence is CASSRGDDGGYGYTF. The CDR3 DNA is TGTGCCAGCTCCCGGGGGGACGACGGTGGCTATGGCTACACCTTC.

This chain links TRBV2 with TRBJ2-1; 7 bases line up with TRBD1. The ends lost 6 bases at V and 6 bases at J; junction bases unmatched: 5. CDR3 length: 13 amino acids. Germline assignment: CDR1 SNHLY and CDR2 FYNNEI. CDR3 nucleotides: TGTGCCAGCAGACGGGACAGAAGCAATGAGCAGTTCTTC. It specifies CASRRDRSNEQFF.

The chain recombines TRBV27 with TRBJ2-7; 8 bases agree with TRBD2. CDR3 length equals 14 residues. Losses at the gene ends were 4 bases for V and 1 base for J; bases not matched to a gene: 3. CDR1 and CDR2 (germline): MNHEY, SMNVEV (reference sequence). CDR3 loop: CASSSAGGSYEQYF. The CDR3 nucleotides read TGTGCCAGCAGTTCCGCGGGAGGATCCTACGAGCAGTACTTC.

V gene TRBV4-1 combines with J gene TRBJ1-4; weak D call: TRBD1 (5 bases). V lost 2 bases, J lost 7 bases, and 14 bases lay in between. Germline-derived CDR1 and CDR2 are MGHRA and YSYEKL. This CDR3 is built from 15 residues. In DNA, the CDR3 is TGCGCCAGCAGCCAAACTCCGGGGCAACTTGAAAAACTGTTTTTT. Translated, it gives CASSQTPGQLEKLFF.

V and J are TRBV6-5 and TRBJ1-1; no clear D. The CDR3 contains 14 residues. V was cut by 2 bases and J by 2 bases, with 9 bases left in between. Germline-derived CDR1 and CDR2 are MNHEY and SVGAGI. The CDR3 sequence: CASSYRTANTEAFF. In DNA, the CDR3 is TGTGCCAGCAGTTACCGGACTGCTAACACTGAAGCTTTCTTT.

The chain employs TRBV6-5 and TRBJ1-1; D is ambiguous. Germline V lookup: CDR1 MNHEY, CDR2 SVGAGI. There are 15 residues in the CDR3. Trimming left V 6 bases short and J 5 bases short, with 19 bases between. As DNA, the CDR3 is TGTGCCAGCAGGAAGGGTGGTAGCTCTAATACTGAAGCTTTCTTT. Protein: CASRKGGSSNTEAFF.

This chain joins TRBV18 and TRBJ2-7; D possibly matches TRBD1 or TRBD2 (5 bases each). V shed 4 bases and J shed 1 base, with 14 bases lying between them. The CDR3 sequence is 15 residues long. Germline V gives CDR1 KGHSH, CDR2 LQKENI. The CDR3 DNA follows: TGTGCCAGCTCACTCACTAGACAGATGTCCTACGAGCAGTACTTC. It encodes CASSLTRQMSYEQYF.